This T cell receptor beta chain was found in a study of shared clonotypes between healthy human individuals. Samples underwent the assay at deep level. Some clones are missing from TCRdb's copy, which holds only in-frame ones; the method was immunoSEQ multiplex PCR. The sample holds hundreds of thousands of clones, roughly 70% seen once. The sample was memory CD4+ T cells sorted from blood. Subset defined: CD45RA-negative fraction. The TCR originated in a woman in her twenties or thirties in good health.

CDR3 region: CASSPNGRGPTEAFF. In DNA form, the CDR3 reads TGTGCCAGCAGTCCCAATGGCAGGGGGCCCACTGAAGCTTTCTTT. The J gene is TRBJ1-1, the V gene TRBV6-1; 8 bases are a match to TRBD1. Trimming cost V 5 bases and J 4 bases; bases outside gene matches: 9. The CDR3 has 15 amino acids. Per the germline V gene, CDR1 is MNHNS and CDR2 is SASEGT.